The rows below give T cell receptor beta chains drawn from one sample of a study of blood T cell repertoires in COVID-19. TCRdb's table, derived via immunoSEQ multiplex PCR, lists solely in-frame clones and lacks some. The top ten hold 1.4% of the sample, which has a few hundred thousand clones, approximately 82% seen once. Material: peripheral blood. The receptor set was obtained from a woman in her thirties or forties who had recovered from COVID-19. The CDR3 runs from the conserved cysteine through the conserved F or W. Each record gives: clone size, D gene, J gene, V gene, CDR3 protein, CDR3 DNA. The D gene is left open where the match is weak. Clone size is not always given. Where it is, it says once, few, many or a class for expanded clones.

clone size: NA; D gene: NA; J gene: TRBJ1-1; V gene: TRBV18; CDR3 protein: CASSPEMKNTEAFF; CDR3 DNA: TGTGCCAGCTCACCTGAGATGAAGAACACTGAAGCTTTCTTT
clone size: NA; D gene: NA; J gene: TRBJ2-6; V gene: TRBV7-3; CDR3 protein: CASSLMEAGASGANVLTF; CDR3 DNA: TGTGCCAGCAGCTTAATGGAGGCGGGGGCGAGCGGGGCCAACGTCCTGACTTTC
clone size: NA; D gene: NA; J gene: TRBJ2-3; V gene: TRBV19; CDR3 protein: CASSIGRGDTQYF; CDR3 DNA: TGTGCCAGTAGTATAGGTCGGGGTGATACGCAGTATTTT
clone size: NA; D gene: NA; J gene: TRBJ2-2; V gene: TRBV5-1; CDR3 protein: CASSLPRWGDTGELFF; CDR3 DNA: TGCGCCAGCAGCTTACCCCGGTGGGGGGACACCGGGGAGCTGTTTTTT
clone size: NA; D gene: TRBD1; J gene: TRBJ2-7; V gene: TRBV5-1; CDR3 protein: CASSLGTGGKYEQYF; CDR3 DNA: TGCGCCAGCAGCTTAGGGACAGGCGGGAAGTACGAGCAGTACTTC
clone size: NA; D gene: NA; J gene: TRBJ2-3; V gene: TRBV7-2; CDR3 protein: CASSLVGGTDTQYF; CDR3 DNA: TGTGCCAGCAGCTTAGTAGGGGGCACAGATACGCAGTATTTT
clone size: NA; D gene: NA; J gene: TRBJ1-1; V gene: TRBV7-9; CDR3 protein: CASQGTNTEAFF; CDR3 DNA: TGTGCCAGCCAGGGGACGAACACTGAAGCTTTCTTT
clone size: NA; D gene: NA; J gene: TRBJ1-4; V gene: TRBV11-3; CDR3 protein: CASSPREENEKLFF; CDR3 DNA: TGTGCCAGCAGCCCGAGAGAAGAAAATGAAAAACTGTTTTTT
clone size: NA; D gene: NA; J gene: TRBJ2-2; V gene: TRBV19; CDR3 protein: CASRLVQVNTGELFF; CDR3 DNA: TGTGCCAGTAGGCTGGTACAGGTAAACACCGGGGAGCTGTTTTTT
clone size: NA; D gene: NA; J gene: TRBJ1-6; V gene: TRBV5-4; CDR3 protein: CASSQDSWGSPLHF; CDR3 DNA: TGTGCCAGCAGCCAGGACAGCTGGGGGTCACCCCTCCACTTT
clone size: NA; D gene: NA; J gene: TRBJ2-5; V gene: TRBV14; CDR3 protein: CASSQDFLSLVDSLEETQYF; CDR3 DNA: TGTGCCAGCAGCCAAGATTTTCTTTCTTTGGTTGACAGTTTGGAAGAGACCCAGTACTTC
clone size: NA; D gene: TRBD1; J gene: TRBJ2-1; V gene: TRBV5-4; CDR3 protein: CASSFSGTVDGNEQFF; CDR3 DNA: TGTGCCAGCAGCTTTTCCGGGACAGTGGATGGCAATGAGCAGTTCTTC
clone size: NA; D gene: NA; J gene: TRBJ1-1; V gene: TRBV20-1; CDR3 protein: CSALDRNEAFF; CDR3 DNA: TGCAGTGCTCTAGACAGAAATGAAGCTTTCTTT
clone size: NA; D gene: TRBD2; J gene: TRBJ2-4; V gene: TRBV11-3; CDR3 protein: CASSLEASGGVAKNIQYF; CDR3 DNA: TGTGCCAGCAGCTTAGAGGCTAGCGGGGGGGTCGCCAAAAACATTCAGTACTTC
clone size: NA; D gene: NA; J gene: TRBJ1-2; V gene: TRBV7-9; CDR3 protein: CASSSDRVGYTF; CDR3 DNA: TGTGCCAGCAGCTCCGACCGGGTCGGCTACACCTTC
clone size: NA; D gene: NA; J gene: TRBJ2-2; V gene: TRBV15; CDR3 protein: CATSRGPDRTTGELFF; CDR3 DNA: TGTGCCACCAGCAGGGGTCCAGACAGAACCACCGGGGAGCTGTTTTTT
clone size: NA; D gene: TRBD2; J gene: TRBJ2-3; V gene: TRBV11-2; CDR3 protein: CASSLGSGGLDTQYF; CDR3 DNA: TGTGCCAGCAGCTTAGGTAGCGGGGGGTTAGATACGCAGTATTTT
clone size: NA; D gene: NA; J gene: TRBJ2-1; V gene: TRBV4-3; CDR3 protein: CASSLTVGRYNEQFF; CDR3 DNA: TGCGCCAGCAGCCTCACGGTGGGGAGGTACAATGAGCAGTTCTTC
clone size: NA; D gene: NA; J gene: TRBJ2-2; V gene: TRBV12-3/TRBV12-4; CDR3 protein: CASSPQGPGELFF; CDR3 DNA: TGTGCCAGCAGTCCACAGGGTCCCGGGGAGCTGTTTTTT
clone size: NA; D gene: NA; J gene: TRBJ1-1; V gene: TRBV7-2; CDR3 protein: CASSLARQGGVAFF; CDR3 DNA: TGTGCCAGCAGCTTAGCGCGTCAAGGGGGGGTGGCTTTCTTT
clone size: NA; D gene: NA; J gene: TRBJ1-4; V gene: TRBV6-6; CDR3 protein: CASSSQGATNEKLFF; CDR3 DNA: TGTGCCAGCAGTTCCCAGGGCGCGACTAATGAAAAACTGTTTTTT
clone size: few; D gene: NA; J gene: TRBJ1-2; V gene: TRBV6-6; CDR3 protein: CASSPPTRQTDYYGYTF; CDR3 DNA: TGTGCCAGCAGTCCACCGACTAGACAGACGGACTACTATGGCTACACCTTC